The entry below gives a single T cell receptor (beta chain) sequence along with its context. The target of this receptor is not known. One base away there is no much larger clone; base qualities are not given. Whole blood was collected in K2EDTA tubes by collaborating institutions according to the institutions' own protocols. Collaborator samples were shipped for TCRbeta analysis as frozen whole blood, isolated PBMCs, or DNA extracted from either sample type. Via the germline V gene (reference sequence), CDR1 is LGHDT and CDR2 YNNKEL. The CDR3 measures 15 amino acids from cysteine to phenylalanine. Of the read, only the CDR3 DNA is kept; its 45 bases are in frame from base 1. V and J are truncated by 2 bases and 5 bases respectively, leaving an intervening sequence of 12 bases. TCRbeta CDR3 regions were amplified from genomic DNA by means of the immunoSEQ Assay, a bias-controlled multiplex PCR. On the study's bioinformatics: The number of nucleated cells in each sample was estimated from the amplification of reference gene primers within the assay. To quantify the absolute abundance of each unique TCRbeta CDR3 rearrangement, sequence reads were collapsed and filtered. For each sample, productive Simpson clonality was calculated by taking the square root of Simpson's diversity index across productive rearrangements. Held by TCRdb, this immuneACCESS table contains in-frame sequences only and omits some clones. Under half of the omission traces to an unresolved V gene where checked; the cause of the rest is unknown. V, J and clone size reflect that table, while D and trimming were determined from the DNA. Counted in this sample were roughly 100,000 clones; roughly two thirds of them appeared once. In total, the top ten clones hold more than 0.8% of the sample.

This entry comes from a study of blood T cell repertoires in COVID-19 (dated by TCRdb to 2018 to 2021). Study-level background: The collaborator samples originated in the United States, Italy and Spain and spanned the acute and convalescent phases of COVID-19. The material from the prospective study consisted of cDNA or gDNA derived from T cells, B-cell-depleted T cells, or PBMCs. HLA class I and class II types, where available, came from metadata supplied by the sample provider rather than from assay-based typing. A de-identified subject ID, COVID-19 status, age in years and sex were almost always included in the sample metadata. A freely available public database, intended as a resource for researchers studying the immune response to SARS-CoV-2, is where the repertoires were released. Samples came from the ongoing ImmuneRACE study (first 160 participants) plus 1,254 subjects from 6 global collaborators. The dataset comprised deeply sampled blood TCRbeta repertoires from subjects exposed to, actively infected with, or recovered from COVID-19. What the research found in general, with its limitations: The amount of clinical and demographic metadata varied by source and participant and was provided uncurated.

The sequencing sample was made of peripheral blood. This TCR came from a human donor with acute or convalescent COVID-19. The donor label of this sample is uncertain. Rearrangement joined TRBV3-1 (or the pseudogene TRBV3-2) to TRBJ2-2, with the D gene call left open. DNA sequence: TGTGCCAGCAGCCAAATTAGTACTCCAACCGGGGAGCTGTTTTTT. Translated, this gives CASSQISTPTGELFF.